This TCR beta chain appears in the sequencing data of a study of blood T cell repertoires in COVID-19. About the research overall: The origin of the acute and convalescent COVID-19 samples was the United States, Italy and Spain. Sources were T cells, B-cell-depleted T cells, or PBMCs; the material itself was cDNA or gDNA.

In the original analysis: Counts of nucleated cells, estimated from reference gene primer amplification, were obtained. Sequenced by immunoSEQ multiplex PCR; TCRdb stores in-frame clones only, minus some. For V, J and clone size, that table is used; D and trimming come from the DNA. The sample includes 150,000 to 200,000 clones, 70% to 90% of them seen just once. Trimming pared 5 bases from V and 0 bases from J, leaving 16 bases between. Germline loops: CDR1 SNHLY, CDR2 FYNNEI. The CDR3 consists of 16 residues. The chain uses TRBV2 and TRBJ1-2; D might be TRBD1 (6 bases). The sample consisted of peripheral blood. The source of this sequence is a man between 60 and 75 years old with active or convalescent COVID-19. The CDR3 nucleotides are TGTGCCAGCAGTCTTACAGGGTTAATAGCTAACTATGGCTACACCTTC. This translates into CASSLTGLIANYGYTF.